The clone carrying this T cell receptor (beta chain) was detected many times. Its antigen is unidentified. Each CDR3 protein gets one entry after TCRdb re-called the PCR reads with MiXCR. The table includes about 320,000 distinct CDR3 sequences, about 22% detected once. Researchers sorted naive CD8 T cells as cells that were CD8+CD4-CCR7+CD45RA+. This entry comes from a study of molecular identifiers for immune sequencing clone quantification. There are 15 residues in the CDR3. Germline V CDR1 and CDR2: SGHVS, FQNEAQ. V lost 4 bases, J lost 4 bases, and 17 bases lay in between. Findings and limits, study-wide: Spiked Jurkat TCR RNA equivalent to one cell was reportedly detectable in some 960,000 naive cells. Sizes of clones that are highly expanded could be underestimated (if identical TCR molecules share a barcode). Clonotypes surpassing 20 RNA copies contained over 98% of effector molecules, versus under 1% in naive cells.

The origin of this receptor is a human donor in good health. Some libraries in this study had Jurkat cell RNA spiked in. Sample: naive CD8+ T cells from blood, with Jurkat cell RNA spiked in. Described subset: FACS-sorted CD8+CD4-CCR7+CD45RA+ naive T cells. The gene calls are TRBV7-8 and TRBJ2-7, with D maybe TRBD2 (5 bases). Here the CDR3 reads CASSSTQSGEYEQYF. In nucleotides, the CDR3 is TGTGCCAGCAGCTCGACGCAATCCGGGGAATACGAGCAGTACTTC. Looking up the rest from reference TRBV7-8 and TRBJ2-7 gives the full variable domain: GAGVSQSPRYKVAKRGQDVALRCDPISGHVSLFWYQQALGQGPEFLTYFQNEAQLDKSGLPSDRFFAERPEGSVSTLKIQRTQQEDSAVYLCASSSTQSGEYEQYFGPGTRLTVT.